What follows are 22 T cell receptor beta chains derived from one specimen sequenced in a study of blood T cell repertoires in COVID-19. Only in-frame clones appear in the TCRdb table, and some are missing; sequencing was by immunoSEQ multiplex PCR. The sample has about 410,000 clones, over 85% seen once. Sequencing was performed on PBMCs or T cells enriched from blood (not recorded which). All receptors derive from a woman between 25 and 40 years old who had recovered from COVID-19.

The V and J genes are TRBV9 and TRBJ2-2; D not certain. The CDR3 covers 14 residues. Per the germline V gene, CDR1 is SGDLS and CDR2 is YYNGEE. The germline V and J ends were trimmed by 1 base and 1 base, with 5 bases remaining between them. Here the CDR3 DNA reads TGTGCCAGCAGCGTAAACGGGAACACCGGGGAGCTGTTTTTT. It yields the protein CASSVNGNTGELFF. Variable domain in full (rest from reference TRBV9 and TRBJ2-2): DSGVTQTPKHLITATGQRVTLRCSPRSGDLSVYWYQQSLDQGLQFLIQYYNGEERAKGNILERFSAQQFPDLHSELNLSSLELGDSALYFCASSVNGNTGELFFGEGSRLTVL.

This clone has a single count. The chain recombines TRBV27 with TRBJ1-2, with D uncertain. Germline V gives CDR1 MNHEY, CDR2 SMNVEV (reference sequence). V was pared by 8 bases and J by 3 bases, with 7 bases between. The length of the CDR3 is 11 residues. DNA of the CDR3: TGTGCCAGCGGTTCCTACTATGGCTACACCTTC. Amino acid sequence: CASGSYYGYTF.

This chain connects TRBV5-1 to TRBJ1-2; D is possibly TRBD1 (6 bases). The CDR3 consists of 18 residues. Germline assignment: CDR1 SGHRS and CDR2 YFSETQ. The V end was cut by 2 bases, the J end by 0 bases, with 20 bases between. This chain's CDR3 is CASSFSRGGPYPNYGYTF. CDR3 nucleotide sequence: TGCGCCAGCAGCTTTTCTCGCGGGGGCCCCTATCCTAACTATGGCTACACCTTC.

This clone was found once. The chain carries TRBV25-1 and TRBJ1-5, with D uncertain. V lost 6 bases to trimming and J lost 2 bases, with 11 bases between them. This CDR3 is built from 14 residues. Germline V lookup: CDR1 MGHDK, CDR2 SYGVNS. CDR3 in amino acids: CASREGGGNQPQHF. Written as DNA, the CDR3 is TGTGCCAGCAGGGAAGGAGGAGGCAATCAGCCCCAGCATTTT.

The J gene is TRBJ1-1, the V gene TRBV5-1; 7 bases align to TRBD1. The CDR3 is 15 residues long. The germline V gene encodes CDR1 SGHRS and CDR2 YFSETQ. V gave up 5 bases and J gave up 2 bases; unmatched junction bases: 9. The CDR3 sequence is CASRVLRGANTEAFF. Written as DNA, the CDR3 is TGCGCCAGCAGAGTTCTCAGGGGGGCTAACACTGAAGCTTTCTTT.

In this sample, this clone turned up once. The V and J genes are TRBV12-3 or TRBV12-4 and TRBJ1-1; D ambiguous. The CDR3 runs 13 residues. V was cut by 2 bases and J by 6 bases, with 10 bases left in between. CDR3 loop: CASSLREGSEAFF. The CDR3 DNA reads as TGTGCCAGCAGTTTAAGGGAGGGTTCTGAAGCTTTCTTT.

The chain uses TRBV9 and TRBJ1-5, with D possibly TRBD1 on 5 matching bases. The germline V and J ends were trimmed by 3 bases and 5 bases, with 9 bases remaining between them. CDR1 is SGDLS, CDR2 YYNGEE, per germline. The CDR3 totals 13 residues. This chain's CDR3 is CASSATDYQPQHF. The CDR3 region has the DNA TGTGCCAGCAGCGCGACAGACTATCAGCCCCAGCATTTT.

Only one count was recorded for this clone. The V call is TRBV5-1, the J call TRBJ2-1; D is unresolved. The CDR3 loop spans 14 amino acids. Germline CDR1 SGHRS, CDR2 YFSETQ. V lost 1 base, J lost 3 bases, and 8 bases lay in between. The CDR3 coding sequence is TGCGCCAGCAGCTTGCCGACTGGCTACAATGAGCAGTTCTTC. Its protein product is CASSLPTGYNEQFF.

This CDR3 is CASSLGGGPNSPLHF. Written as DNA, the CDR3 is TGTGCCAGCAGCTTAGGGGGGGGCCCTAATTCACCCCTCCACTTT. The chain carries TRBV11-3 and TRBJ1-6; possibly TRBD1 for D (6 bases). The CDR3 is 15 residues long. Germline values: CDR1 SGHNT, CDR2 YENEEA. Between the trimmed V and J ends, which lost 1 base and 6 bases, there was a span of 10 bases.

The CDR3: CASNPSGGANGDEQFF. CDR3 sequence (DNA): TGCGCCAGCAACCCTAGCGGGGGGGCCAACGGGGATGAGCAGTTCTTC. The chain couples TRBV5-1 to TRBJ2-1; 12 bases agree with TRBD2. The V and J ends lost 6 bases and 8 bases, in that order; junction bases with no gene match: 12. Germline V lookup: CDR1 SGHRS, CDR2 YFSETQ. CDR3 length: 16 residues.

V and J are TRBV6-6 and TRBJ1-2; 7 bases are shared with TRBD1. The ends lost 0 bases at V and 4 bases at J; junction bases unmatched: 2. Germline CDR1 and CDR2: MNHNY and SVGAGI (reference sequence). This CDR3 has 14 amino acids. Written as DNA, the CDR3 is TGTGCCAGCAGTTACTCCAGGGGGAGCTATGGCTACACCTTC. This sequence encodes CASSYSRGSYGYTF.

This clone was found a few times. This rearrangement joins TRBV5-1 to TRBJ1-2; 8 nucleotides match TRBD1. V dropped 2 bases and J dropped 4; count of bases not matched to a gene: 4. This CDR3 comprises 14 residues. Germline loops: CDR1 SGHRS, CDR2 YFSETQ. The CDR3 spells CASSLQGDGYGYTF. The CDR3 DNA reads TGCGCCAGCAGCTTACAGGGGGACGGCTATGGCTACACCTTC.

The CDR3 DNA follows: TGTGCCAGCAGTAGGAGGGGTGGGGATAATGAAAAACTGTTTTTT. Translation gives CASSRRGGDNEKLFF. The chain recombines TRBV27 with TRBJ1-4; TRBD1 might be the D (5 bases). The germline gives CDR1 MNHEY, CDR2 SMNVEV (reference sequence). This CDR3 is built from 15 residues. V was pared by 5 bases and J by 4 bases, with 14 bases between.

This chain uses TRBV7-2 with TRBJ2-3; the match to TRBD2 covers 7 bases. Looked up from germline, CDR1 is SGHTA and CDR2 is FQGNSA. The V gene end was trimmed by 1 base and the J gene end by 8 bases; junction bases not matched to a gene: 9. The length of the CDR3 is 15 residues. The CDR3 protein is CASSLGGGPERTQYF. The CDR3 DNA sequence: TGTGCCAGCAGCTTAGGCGGGGGTCCCGAACGTACGCAGTATTTT.

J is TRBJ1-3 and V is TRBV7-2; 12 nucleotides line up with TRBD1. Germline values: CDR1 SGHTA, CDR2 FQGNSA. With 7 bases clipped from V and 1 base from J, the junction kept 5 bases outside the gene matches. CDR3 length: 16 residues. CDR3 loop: CASNWGQGASGNTIYF. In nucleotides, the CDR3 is TGTGCCAGCAATTGGGGACAGGGGGCTTCTGGAAACACCATATATTTT.

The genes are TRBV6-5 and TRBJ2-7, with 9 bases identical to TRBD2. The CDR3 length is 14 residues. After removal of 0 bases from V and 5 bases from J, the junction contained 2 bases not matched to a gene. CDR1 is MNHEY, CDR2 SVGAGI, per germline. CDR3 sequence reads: CASSYSGLANEQYF. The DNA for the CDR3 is TGTGCCAGCAGTTACTCGGGACTAGCCAACGAGCAGTACTTC.

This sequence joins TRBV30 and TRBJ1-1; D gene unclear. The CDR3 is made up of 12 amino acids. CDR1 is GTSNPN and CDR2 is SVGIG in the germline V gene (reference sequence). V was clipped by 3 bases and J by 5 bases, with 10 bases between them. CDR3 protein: CAWSNGLTEAFF. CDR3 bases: TGTGCCTGGAGCAATGGGCTTACTGAAGCTTTCTTT.

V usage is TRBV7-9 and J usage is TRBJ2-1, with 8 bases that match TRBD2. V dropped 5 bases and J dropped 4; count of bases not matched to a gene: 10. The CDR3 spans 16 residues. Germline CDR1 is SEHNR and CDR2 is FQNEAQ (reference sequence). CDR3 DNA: TGTGCCAGCAGCCCCGGCGCGGGGGGAAAATACAATGAGCAGTTCTTC. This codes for CASSPGAGGKYNEQFF.

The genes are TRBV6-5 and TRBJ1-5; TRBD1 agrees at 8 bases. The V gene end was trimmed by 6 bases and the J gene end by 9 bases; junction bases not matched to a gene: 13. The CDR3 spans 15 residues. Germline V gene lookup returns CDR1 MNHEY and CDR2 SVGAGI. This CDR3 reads CASRSGTGIFWPQHF. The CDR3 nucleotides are TGTGCCAGCAGATCCGGGACAGGTATTTTTTGGCCCCAGCATTTT.

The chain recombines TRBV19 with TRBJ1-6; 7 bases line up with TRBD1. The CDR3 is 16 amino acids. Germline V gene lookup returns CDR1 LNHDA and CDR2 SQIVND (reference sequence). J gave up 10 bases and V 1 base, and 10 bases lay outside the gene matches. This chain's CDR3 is CASSIGGGSGKSPLHF. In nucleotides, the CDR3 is TGTGCCAGTAGTATAGGAGGGGGCAGCGGAAAATCACCCCTCCACTTT.

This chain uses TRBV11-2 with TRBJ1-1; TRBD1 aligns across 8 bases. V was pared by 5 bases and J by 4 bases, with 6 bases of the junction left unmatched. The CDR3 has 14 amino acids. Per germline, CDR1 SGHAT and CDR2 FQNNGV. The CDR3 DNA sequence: TGTGCCAGCAGCAACGCCGGGACAGGCACTGAAGCTTTCTTT. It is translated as CASSNAGTGTEAFF.

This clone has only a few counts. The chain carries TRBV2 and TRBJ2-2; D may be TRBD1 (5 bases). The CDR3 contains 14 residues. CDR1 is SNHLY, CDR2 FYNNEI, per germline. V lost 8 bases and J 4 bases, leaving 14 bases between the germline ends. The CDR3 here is CASGAGPGTGELFF. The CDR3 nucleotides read TGTGCCAGCGGGGCAGGCCCGGGCACCGGGGAGCTGTTTTTT.